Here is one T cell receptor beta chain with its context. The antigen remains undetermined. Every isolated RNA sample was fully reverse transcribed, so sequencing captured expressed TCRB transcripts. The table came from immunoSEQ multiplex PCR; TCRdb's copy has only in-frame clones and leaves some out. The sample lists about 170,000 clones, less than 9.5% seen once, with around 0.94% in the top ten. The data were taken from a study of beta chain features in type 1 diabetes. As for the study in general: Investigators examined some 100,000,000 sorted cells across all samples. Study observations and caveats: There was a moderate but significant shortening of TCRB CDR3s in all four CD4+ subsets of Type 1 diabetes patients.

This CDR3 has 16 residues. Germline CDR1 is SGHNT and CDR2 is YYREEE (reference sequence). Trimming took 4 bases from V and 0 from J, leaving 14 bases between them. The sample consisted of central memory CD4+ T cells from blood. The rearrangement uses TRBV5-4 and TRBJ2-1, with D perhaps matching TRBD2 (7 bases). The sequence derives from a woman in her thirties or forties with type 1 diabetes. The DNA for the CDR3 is TGTGCCAGCAGCATCGGGGGCGGGAGCTCCTACAATGAGCAGTTCTTC. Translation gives CASSIGGGSSYNEQFF.